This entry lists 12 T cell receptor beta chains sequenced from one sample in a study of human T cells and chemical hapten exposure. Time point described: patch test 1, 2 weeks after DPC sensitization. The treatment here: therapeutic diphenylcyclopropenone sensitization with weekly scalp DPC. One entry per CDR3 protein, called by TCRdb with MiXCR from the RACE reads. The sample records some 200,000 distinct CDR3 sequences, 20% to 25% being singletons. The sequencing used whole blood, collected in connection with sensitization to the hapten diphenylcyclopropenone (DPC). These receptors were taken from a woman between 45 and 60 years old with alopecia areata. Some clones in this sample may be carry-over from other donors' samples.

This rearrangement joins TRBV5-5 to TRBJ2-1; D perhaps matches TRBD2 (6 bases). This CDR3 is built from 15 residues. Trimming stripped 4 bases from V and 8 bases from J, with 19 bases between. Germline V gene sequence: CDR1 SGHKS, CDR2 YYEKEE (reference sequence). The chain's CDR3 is CASSPTRGKGYEQFF. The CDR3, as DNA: TGTGCCAGCAGCCCGACACGGGGGAAAGGGTATGAGCAGTTCTTC.

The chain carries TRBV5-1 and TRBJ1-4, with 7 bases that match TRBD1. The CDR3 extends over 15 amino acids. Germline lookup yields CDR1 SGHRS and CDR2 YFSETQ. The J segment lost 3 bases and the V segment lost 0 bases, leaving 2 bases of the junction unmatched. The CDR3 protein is CASSLVGQPNEKLFF. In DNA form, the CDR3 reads TGCGCCAGCAGCTTGGTGGGACAGCCTAATGAAAAACTGTTTTTT.

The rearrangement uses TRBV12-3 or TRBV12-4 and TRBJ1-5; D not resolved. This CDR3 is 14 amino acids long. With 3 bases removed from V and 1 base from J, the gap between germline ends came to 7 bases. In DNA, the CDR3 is TGTGCCAGCAGTTTTAGGCCAAGCAATCAGCCCCAGCATTTT. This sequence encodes CASSFRPSNQPQHF.

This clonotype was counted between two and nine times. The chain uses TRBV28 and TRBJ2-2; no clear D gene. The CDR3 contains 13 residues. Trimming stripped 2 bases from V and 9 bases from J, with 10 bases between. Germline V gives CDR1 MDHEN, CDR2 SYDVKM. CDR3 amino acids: CASSLMVVRELFF. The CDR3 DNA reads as TGTGCCAGCAGTTTAATGGTAGTGAGGGAGCTGTTTTTT.

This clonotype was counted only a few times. CDR3 region: CATRNLGAYQETQYF. In nucleotides, the CDR3 is TGTGCCACCAGGAATTTAGGGGCTTACCAAGAGACCCAGTACTTC. V is TRBV15 and J is TRBJ2-5, with D maybe TRBD1 (5 bases). Trimming took 6 bases from V and 0 from J, leaving 14 bases between them. This CDR3 spans 15 amino acids. Germline V gene data show CDR1 as LNHNV and CDR2 as YYDKDF (reference sequence). Complete variable domain (other parts from reference TRBV15 and TRBJ2-5): DAMVIQNPRYQVTQFGKPVTLSCSQTLNHNVMYWYQQKSSQAPKLLFHYYDKDFNNEADTPDNFQSRRPNTSFCFLDIRSPGLGDTAMYLCATRNLGAYQETQYFGPGTRLLVL.

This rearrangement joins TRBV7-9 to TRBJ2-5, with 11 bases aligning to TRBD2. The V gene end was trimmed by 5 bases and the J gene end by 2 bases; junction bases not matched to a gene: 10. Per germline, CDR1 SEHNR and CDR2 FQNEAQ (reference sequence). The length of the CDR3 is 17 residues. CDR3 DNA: TGTGCCAGCAGCCCTAGTCGGGCTAGCGGGGGGCAAGAGACCCAGTACTTC. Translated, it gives CASSPSRASGGQETQYF.

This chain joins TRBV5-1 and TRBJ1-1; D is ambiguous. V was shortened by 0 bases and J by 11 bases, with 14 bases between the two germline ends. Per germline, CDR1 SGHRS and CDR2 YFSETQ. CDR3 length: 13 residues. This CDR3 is CASSLGREGSAFF. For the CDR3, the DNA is TGCGCCAGCAGCTTGGGACGGGAGGGTAGTGCTTTCTTT.

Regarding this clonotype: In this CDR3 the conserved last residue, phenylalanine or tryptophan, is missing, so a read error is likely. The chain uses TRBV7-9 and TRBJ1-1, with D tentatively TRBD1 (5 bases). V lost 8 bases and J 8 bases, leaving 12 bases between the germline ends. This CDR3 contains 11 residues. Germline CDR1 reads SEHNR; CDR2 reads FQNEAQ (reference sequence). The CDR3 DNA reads TGTGCCAGCCGAGGGGAGGGGGAAGCTTTCCTT. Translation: CASRGEGEAFL.

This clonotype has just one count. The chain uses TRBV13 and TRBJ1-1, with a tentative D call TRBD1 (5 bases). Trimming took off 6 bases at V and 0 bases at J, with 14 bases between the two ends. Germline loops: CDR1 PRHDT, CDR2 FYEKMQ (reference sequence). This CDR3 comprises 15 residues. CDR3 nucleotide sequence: TGTGCCAGCAGTTCAACCGACAGCCTGAACACTGAAGCTTTCTTT. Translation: CASSSTDSLNTEAFF.

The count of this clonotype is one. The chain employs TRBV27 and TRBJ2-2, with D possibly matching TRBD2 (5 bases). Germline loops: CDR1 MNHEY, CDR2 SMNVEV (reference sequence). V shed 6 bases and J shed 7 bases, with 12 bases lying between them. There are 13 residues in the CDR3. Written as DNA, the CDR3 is TGTGCCAGCAGGAACAACGCGGGCGGGGAGCTGTTTTTT. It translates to CASRNNAGGELFF.

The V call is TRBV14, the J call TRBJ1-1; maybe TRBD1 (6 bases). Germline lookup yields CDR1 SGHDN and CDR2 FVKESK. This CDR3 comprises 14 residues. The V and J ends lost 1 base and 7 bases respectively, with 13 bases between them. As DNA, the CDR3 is TGTGCCAGCAGCCAAGTCAGGGGTCGCATTGAAGCTTTCTTT. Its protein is CASSQVRGRIEAFF.

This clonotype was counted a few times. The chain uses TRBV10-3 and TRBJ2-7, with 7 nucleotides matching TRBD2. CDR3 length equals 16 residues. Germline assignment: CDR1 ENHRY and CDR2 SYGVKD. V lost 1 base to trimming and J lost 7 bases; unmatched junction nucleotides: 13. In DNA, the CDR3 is TGTGCCATCAGTGAGTTACGGGACTACCCGGGGGGAGAGCAGTACTTC. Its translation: CAISELRDYPGGEQYF.